This is a list of T cell receptor beta chains from one sample in a study of human thymus T cells. Clones were sequenced by immunoSEQ multiplex PCR, and TCRdb holds only the in-frame ones, with some missing. This sample has tens of thousands of clones, with 90% to 95% found just once. Specimen: thymus tissue. All receptors derive from a girl under two years old with a congenital heart defect but otherwise immunologically healthy. Both conserved end residues are part of each CDR3. Fields, in order: D gene, J gene, clone size, V gene, CDR3 DNA, CDR3 protein. A D gene is named only where the DNA matches it firmly. Clone size, where shown, is once, few, many, or a class for clones that have expanded.

D gene: TRBD2; J gene: TRBJ2-1; clone size: .; V gene: TRBV9; CDR3 DNA: TGTGCCAGCAGCGTAGACCGGGACTACCCCAATGAGCAGTTCTTC; CDR3 protein: CASSVDRDYPNEQFF
D gene: .; J gene: TRBJ2-7; clone size: few; V gene: TRBV14; CDR3 DNA: TGTGCCAGCAGCCCCCCGGGGGATGGCGAGCAGTACTTC; CDR3 protein: CASSPPGDGEQYF
D gene: .; J gene: TRBJ2-2; clone size: .; V gene: TRBV7-2; CDR3 DNA: TGTGCCAGCAACCCACCCCGAGAGGGGCCCAACACCGGGGAGCTGTTTTTT; CDR3 protein: CASNPPREGPNTGELFF
D gene: TRBD1; J gene: TRBJ2-3; clone size: .; V gene: TRBV19; CDR3 DNA: TGTGCCAGTAGTGTCGACAGGGCGAAGAGCACAGATACGCAGTATTTT; CDR3 protein: CASSVDRAKSTDTQYF
D gene: .; J gene: TRBJ2-7; clone size: .; V gene: TRBV28; CDR3 DNA: TGTGCCAGCAGTTTAGGGGGACTGGACGGCGCCTACGAGCAGTACTTC; CDR3 protein: CASSLGGLDGAYEQYF
D gene: .; J gene: TRBJ1-1; clone size: once; V gene: TRBV4-1; CDR3 DNA: TGCGCCAGCAGCCAAGCCGCAGGCACTGAAGCTTTCTTT; CDR3 protein: CASSQAAGTEAFF
D gene: TRBD1; J gene: TRBJ2-1; clone size: .; V gene: TRBV7-8; CDR3 DNA: TGTGCCAGCAGCTTAATACTGACAGGGGAGGAACGAGGAGCCCCTAGAGACAATGAGCAGTTCTTC; CDR3 protein: CASSLILTGEERGAPRDNEQFF
D gene: .; J gene: TRBJ1-1; clone size: .; V gene: TRBV19; CDR3 DNA: TGTGCCAGTATCAAGGGGGGGTCGGACACTGAAGCTTTCTTT; CDR3 protein: CASIKGGSDTEAFF
D gene: .; J gene: TRBJ2-1; clone size: .; V gene: TRBV15; CDR3 DNA: TGTGCCACCAGCAGGCTTTCTGGGGGACGGACGGACAATGAGCAGTTCTTC; CDR3 protein: CATSRLSGGRTDNEQFF
D gene: .; J gene: TRBJ2-7; clone size: .; V gene: TRBV10-3; CDR3 DNA: TGTGCCGCCTGGGCCAAGCCAGGTGGGATAGGGGACGAGCAGTACTTC; CDR3 protein: CAAWAKPGGIGDEQYF
D gene: TRBD1; J gene: TRBJ1-2; clone size: once; V gene: TRBV14; CDR3 DNA: TGTGCCAGCAGCCCGTCCGGGACAGCCGGCTACACCTTC; CDR3 protein: CASSPSGTAGYTF
D gene: .; J gene: TRBJ1-3; clone size: .; V gene: TRBV2; CDR3 DNA: TGTGCCGGTAAATCGGACAAGATCGGAAACACCATATATTTT; CDR3 protein: CAGKSDKIGNTIYF
D gene: TRBD1; J gene: TRBJ2-1; clone size: .; V gene: TRBV5-1; CDR3 DNA: TGCGCCAGCAGCTTGGGGCGGGTCAGGGGGTTCATTCAAAGCTCCTACAATGAGCAGTTCTTC; CDR3 protein: CASSLGRVRGFIQSSYNEQFF
D gene: .; J gene: TRBJ2-2; clone size: .; V gene: TRBV4-1; CDR3 DNA: TGCGCCAGCAGCCCTACGACTCTCACCGGGGAGCTGTTTTTT; CDR3 protein: CASSPTTLTGELFF
D gene: .; J gene: TRBJ1-2; clone size: .; V gene: TRBV9; CDR3 DNA: TGTGCCAGCAGCGTGGGGGGATTCTATGGCTACACCTTC; CDR3 protein: CASSVGGFYGYTF
D gene: .; J gene: TRBJ1-4; clone size: .; V gene: TRBV11-2; CDR3 DNA: TGTGCCAGCAGCTTACAGGGTTATACTGAAAAACTGTTTTTT; CDR3 protein: CASSLQGYTEKLFF
D gene: TRBD2; J gene: TRBJ2-5; clone size: .; V gene: TRBV15; CDR3 DNA: TGTGCCACCAGCAGAGTGGGAGGGGAGACCCAGTACTTC; CDR3 protein: CATSRVGGETQYF
D gene: .; J gene: TRBJ1-4; clone size: .; V gene: TRBV14; CDR3 DNA: TGTGCCAGCAGCGGATCCCAAGCGGGACACTCGAATGAAAAACTGTTTTTT; CDR3 protein: CASSGSQAGHSNEKLFF
D gene: TRBD1; J gene: TRBJ1-2; clone size: .; V gene: TRBV6-4; CDR3 DNA: TGTGCCAGCAGTGACTCGGGGACAGGGGCCCCATATGGCTACACCTTC; CDR3 protein: CASSDSGTGAPYGYTF
D gene: .; J gene: TRBJ1-4; clone size: .; V gene: TRBV6-1; CDR3 DNA: TGTGCCAGCAGTGGTGGCAGCCCAACTAATGAAAAACTGTTTTTT; CDR3 protein: CASSGGSPTNEKLFF
D gene: .; J gene: TRBJ2-3; clone size: .; V gene: TRBV28; CDR3 DNA: TGTGCCAGCAGTTTATTGGGGGATGGATGGACAGATACGCAGTATTTT; CDR3 protein: CASSLLGDGWTDTQYF
D gene: TRBD2; J gene: TRBJ2-7; clone size: .; V gene: TRBV9; CDR3 DNA: TGTGCCAGCAGCGGGGGACTAGTAAGTCCCCAGTACTTC; CDR3 protein: CASSGGLVSPQYF
D gene: .; J gene: TRBJ1-2; clone size: .; V gene: TRBV9; CDR3 DNA: TGTGCCAGCAGCGGAGTCCGGACCGCGTCTCATGGCTACACCTTC; CDR3 protein: CASSGVRTASHGYTF
D gene: .; J gene: TRBJ2-2; clone size: once; V gene: TRBV5-4; CDR3 DNA: TGTGCCAGCAGCGTAGCTAGCTTCGGCCGAAACACCGGGGAGCTGTTTTTT; CDR3 protein: CASSVASFGRNTGELFF
D gene: .; J gene: TRBJ2-1; clone size: .; V gene: TRBV10-3; CDR3 DNA: TGTGCCATCAGTGAGTCATCGGACTACAATGAGCAGTTCTTC; CDR3 protein: CAISESSDYNEQFF
D gene: .; J gene: TRBJ2-1; clone size: few; V gene: TRBV5-1; CDR3 DNA: TGCGCCAGCAGCGGAGGGAGCGGTAGCTCCTACAATGAGCAGTTCTTC; CDR3 protein: CASSGGSGSSYNEQFF
D gene: TRBD1; J gene: TRBJ2-7; clone size: few; V gene: TRBV4-1; CDR3 DNA: TGCGCCAGCAGCCAGGGGGGGAAGGACAGGGGCTCCTACGAGCAGTACTTC; CDR3 protein: CASSQGGKDRGSYEQYF
D gene: TRBD2; J gene: TRBJ2-7; clone size: .; V gene: TRBV6-5; CDR3 DNA: TGTGCCAGCAGACGGACTAGCGGGCGGCGGGACGAGCAGTACTTC; CDR3 protein: CASRRTSGRRDEQYF
D gene: .; J gene: TRBJ2-7; clone size: .; V gene: TRBV7-9; CDR3 DNA: TGTGCCAGCAGCTTAGTCGCAAACTGCGGCCTCGGGAACGAGCAGTACTTC; CDR3 protein: CASSLVANCGLGNEQYF
D gene: TRBD1; J gene: TRBJ1-5; clone size: .; V gene: TRBV6-1; CDR3 DNA: TGTGCCAGCAGTGAGGCCACAGGGGGCGCAAGGAATCAGCCCCAGCATTTT; CDR3 protein: CASSEATGGARNQPQHF
D gene: .; J gene: TRBJ1-2; clone size: .; V gene: TRBV7-2; CDR3 DNA: TGTGCCAGCAGCCCCCGGGCAATTCATGGCTACACCTTC; CDR3 protein: CASSPRAIHGYTF
D gene: TRBD2; J gene: TRBJ2-1; clone size: once; V gene: TRBV4-1; CDR3 DNA: TGCGCCAGCAGCCACATGGGACTAGCGGGCCCTTACAATGAGCAGTTCTTC; CDR3 protein: CASSHMGLAGPYNEQFF
D gene: .; J gene: TRBJ2-3; clone size: .; V gene: TRBV19; CDR3 DNA: TGTGCCAGTAGTATAGAGGGGCAGTGGAGCACAGATACGCAGTATTTT; CDR3 protein: CASSIEGQWSTDTQYF
D gene: .; J gene: TRBJ2-5; clone size: .; V gene: TRBV5-6; CDR3 DNA: TGTGCCAGCAGCCGGGGGCAGGGAGGTCGGGAGACCCAGTACTTC; CDR3 protein: CASSRGQGGRETQYF
D gene: .; J gene: TRBJ2-2; clone size: .; V gene: TRBV6-4; CDR3 DNA: TGTGCCAGCAGTGAGGGCGGAGGGAACACCGGGGAGCTGTTTTTT; CDR3 protein: CASSEGGGNTGELFF
D gene: TRBD2; J gene: TRBJ2-1; clone size: .; V gene: TRBV27; CDR3 DNA: TGTGCCAGCAGTTCTAGCGGGAAGCAGTTCTTC; CDR3 protein: CASSSSGKQFF
D gene: .; J gene: TRBJ2-3; clone size: .; V gene: TRBV21-1; CDR3 DNA: TGTGCCAGCAGCAAAGAGGCAGGGGGAACAGATACGCAGTATTTT; CDR3 protein: CASSKEAGGTDTQYF
D gene: .; J gene: TRBJ2-4; clone size: once; V gene: TRBV9; CDR3 DNA: TGTGCCAGCAGCGTAGACGGGGATCCCAAAAACATTCAGTACTTC; CDR3 protein: CASSVDGDPKNIQYF
D gene: TRBD1; J gene: TRBJ1-2; clone size: .; V gene: TRBV10-3; CDR3 DNA: TGTGCCATCAGTGAACAGGGGGCTCCATCTAACTATGGCTACACCTTC; CDR3 protein: CAISEQGAPSNYGYTF
D gene: TRBD2; J gene: TRBJ2-1; clone size: .; V gene: TRBV7-2; CDR3 DNA: TGTGCCAGCAGCCCCCGCCCATGGACTAGCGCCCGCTCCTACAATGAGCAGTTCTTC; CDR3 protein: CASSPRPWTSARSYNEQFF
D gene: .; J gene: TRBJ1-5; clone size: .; V gene: TRBV10-3; CDR3 DNA: TGTGCCATCGGGAGGGTAGGCAATCAGCCCCAGCATTTT; CDR3 protein: CAIGRVGNQPQHF
D gene: TRBD2; J gene: TRBJ2-3; clone size: .; V gene: TRBV25-1; CDR3 DNA: TGTGCCAGCAGTGAAGGTAGGACGGCGGGGGCAGATACGCAGTATTTT; CDR3 protein: CASSEGRTAGADTQYF
D gene: TRBD1; J gene: TRBJ1-1; clone size: .; V gene: TRBV5-1; CDR3 DNA: TGCGCCAGCAGCCGAACCGGGACAGGGGGAATGTGGGCTTTCTTT; CDR3 protein: CASSRTGTGGMWAFF